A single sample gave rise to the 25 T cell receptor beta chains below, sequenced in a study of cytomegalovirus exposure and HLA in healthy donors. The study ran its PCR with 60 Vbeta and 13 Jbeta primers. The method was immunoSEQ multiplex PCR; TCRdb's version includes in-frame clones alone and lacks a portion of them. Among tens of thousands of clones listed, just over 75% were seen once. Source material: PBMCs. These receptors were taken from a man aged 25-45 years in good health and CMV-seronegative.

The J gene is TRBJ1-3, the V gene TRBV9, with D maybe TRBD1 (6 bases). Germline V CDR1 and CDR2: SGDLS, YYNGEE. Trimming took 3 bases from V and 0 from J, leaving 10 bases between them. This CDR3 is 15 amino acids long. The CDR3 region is CASSDTGISGNTIYF. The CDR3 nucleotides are TGTGCCAGCAGCGATACAGGGATCTCTGGAAACACCATATATTTT.

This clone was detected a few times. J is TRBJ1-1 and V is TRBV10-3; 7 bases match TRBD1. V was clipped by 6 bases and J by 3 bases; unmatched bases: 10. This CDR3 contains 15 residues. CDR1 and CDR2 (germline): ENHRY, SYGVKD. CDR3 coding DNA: TGTGCCATCAGCGACGCCAAGCAGGGGGACACTGAAGCTTTCTTT. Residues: CAISDAKQGDTEAFF.

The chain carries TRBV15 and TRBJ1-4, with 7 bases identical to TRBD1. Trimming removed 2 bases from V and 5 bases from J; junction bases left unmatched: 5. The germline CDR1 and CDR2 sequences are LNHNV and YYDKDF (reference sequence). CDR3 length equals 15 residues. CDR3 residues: CATSRTGTANEKLFF. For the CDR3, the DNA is TGTGCCACCAGCAGAACCGGGACAGCGAATGAAAAACTGTTTTTT. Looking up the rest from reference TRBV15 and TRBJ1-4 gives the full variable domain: DAMVIQNPRYQVTQFGKPVTLSCSQTLNHNVMYWYQQKSSQAPKLLFHYYDKDFNNEADTPDNFQSRRPNTSFCFLDIRSPGLGDTAMYLCATSRTGTANEKLFFGSGTQLSVL.

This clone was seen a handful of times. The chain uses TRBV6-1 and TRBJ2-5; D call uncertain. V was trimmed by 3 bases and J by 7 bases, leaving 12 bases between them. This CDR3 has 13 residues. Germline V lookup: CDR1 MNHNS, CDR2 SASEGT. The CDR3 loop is CASSDNRVGTQYF. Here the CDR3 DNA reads TGTGCCAGCAGTGATAACCGCGTTGGGACCCAGTACTTC.

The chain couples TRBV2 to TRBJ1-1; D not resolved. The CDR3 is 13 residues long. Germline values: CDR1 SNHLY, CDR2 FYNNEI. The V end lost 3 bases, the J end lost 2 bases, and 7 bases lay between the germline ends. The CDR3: CASSEQANTEAFF. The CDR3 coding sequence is TGTGCCAGCAGTGAGCAGGCAAACACTGAAGCTTTCTTT.

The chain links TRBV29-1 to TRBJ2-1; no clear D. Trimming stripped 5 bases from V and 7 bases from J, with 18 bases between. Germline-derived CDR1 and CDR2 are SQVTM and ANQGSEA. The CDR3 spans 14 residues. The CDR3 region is CSVQAQIVLNEQFF. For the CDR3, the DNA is TGCAGCGTTCAGGCTCAAATAGTTCTAAATGAGCAGTTCTTC.

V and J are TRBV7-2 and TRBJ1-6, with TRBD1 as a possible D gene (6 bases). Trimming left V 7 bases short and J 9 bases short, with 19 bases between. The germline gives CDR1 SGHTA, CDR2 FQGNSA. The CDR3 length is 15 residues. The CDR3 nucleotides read TGTGCCAGCACCCCGCAGGGGAGGGGGATTTCACCCCTCCACTTT. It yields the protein CASTPQGRGISPLHF. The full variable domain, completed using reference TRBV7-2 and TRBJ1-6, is GAGVSQSPSNKVTEKGKDVELRCDPISGHTALYWYRQSLGQGLEFLIYFQGNSAPDKSGLPSDRFSAERTGGSVSTLTIQRTQQEDSAVYLCASTPQGRGISPLHFGNGTRLTVT.

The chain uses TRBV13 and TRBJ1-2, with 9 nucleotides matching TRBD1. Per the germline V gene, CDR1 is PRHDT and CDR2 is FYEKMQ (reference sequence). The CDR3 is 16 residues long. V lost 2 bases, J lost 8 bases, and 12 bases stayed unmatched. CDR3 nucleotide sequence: TGTGCCAGCAGCTTAAAGGGGACAGGGAATCTTCTGGGCTACACCTTC. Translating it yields CASSLKGTGNLLGYTF. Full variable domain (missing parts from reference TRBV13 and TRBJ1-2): AAGVIQSPRHLIKEKRETATLKCYPIPRHDTVYWYQQGPGQDPQFLISFYEKMQSDKGSIPDRFSAQQFSDYHSELNMSSLELGDSALYFCASSLKGTGNLLGYTFGSGTRLTVV.

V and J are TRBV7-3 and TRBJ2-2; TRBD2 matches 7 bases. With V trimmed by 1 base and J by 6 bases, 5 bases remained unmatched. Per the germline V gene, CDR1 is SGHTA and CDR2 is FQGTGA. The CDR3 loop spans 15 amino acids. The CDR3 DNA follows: TGTGCCAGCAGCTTAAATCGGGCGGGGGCCGGGGAGCTGTTTTTT. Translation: CASSLNRAGAGELFF.

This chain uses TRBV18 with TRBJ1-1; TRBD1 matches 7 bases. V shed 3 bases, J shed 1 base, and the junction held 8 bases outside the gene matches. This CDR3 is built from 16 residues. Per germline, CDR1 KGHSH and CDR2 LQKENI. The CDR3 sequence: CASSPLSTGKNTEAFF. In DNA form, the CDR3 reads TGTGCCAGCTCACCCCTGTCGACAGGGAAGAACACTGAAGCTTTCTTT.

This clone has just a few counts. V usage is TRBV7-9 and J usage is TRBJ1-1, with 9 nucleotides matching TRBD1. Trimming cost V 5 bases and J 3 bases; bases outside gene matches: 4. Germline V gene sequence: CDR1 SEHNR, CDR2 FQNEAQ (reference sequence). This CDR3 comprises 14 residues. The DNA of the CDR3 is TGTGCCAGCAGCCAAGACAGGGGGGACACTGAAGCTTTCTTT. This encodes CASSQDRGDTEAFF.

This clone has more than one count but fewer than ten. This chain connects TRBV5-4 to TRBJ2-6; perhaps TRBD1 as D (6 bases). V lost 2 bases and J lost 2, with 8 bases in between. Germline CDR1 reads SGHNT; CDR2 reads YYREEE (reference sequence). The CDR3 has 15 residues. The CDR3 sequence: CASSLQGAGANVLTF. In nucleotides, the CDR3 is TGTGCCAGCAGCTTACAGGGAGCTGGGGCCAACGTCCTGACTTTC. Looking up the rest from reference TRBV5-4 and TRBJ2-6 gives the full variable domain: ETGVTQSPTHLIKTRGQQVTLRCSSQSGHNTVSWYQQALGQGPQFIFQYYREEENGRGNFPPRFSGLQFPNYSSELNVNALELDDSALYLCASSLQGAGANVLTFGAGSRLTVL.

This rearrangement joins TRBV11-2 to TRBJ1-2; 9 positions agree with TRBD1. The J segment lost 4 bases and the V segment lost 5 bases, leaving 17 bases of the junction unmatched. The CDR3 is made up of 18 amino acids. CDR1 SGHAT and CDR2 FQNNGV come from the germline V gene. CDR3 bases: TGTGCCAGCAGCCCGGGACAGGGAATCAACTCAGTATCCTATGGCTACACCTTC. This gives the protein CASSPGQGINSVSYGYTF.

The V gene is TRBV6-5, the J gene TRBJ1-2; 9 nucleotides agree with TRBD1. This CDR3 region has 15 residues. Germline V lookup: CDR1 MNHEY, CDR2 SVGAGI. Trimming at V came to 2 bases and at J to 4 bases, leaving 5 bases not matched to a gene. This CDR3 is CASSYGTGIPYGYTF. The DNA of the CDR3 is TGTGCCAGCAGTTACGGGACAGGGATCCCCTATGGCTACACCTTC.

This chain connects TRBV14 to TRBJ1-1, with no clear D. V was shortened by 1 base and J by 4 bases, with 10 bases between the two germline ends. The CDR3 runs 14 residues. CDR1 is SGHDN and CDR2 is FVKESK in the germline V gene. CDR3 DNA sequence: TGTGCCAGCAGCCAAGTAGCTAGGCCCACTGAAGCTTTCTTT. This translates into CASSQVARPTEAFF.

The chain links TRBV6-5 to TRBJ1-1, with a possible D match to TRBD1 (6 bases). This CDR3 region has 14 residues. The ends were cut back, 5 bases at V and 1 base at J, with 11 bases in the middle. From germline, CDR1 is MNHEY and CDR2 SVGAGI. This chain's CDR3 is CASSLVGQNTEAFF. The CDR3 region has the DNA TGTGCCAGCAGTCTAGTGGGACAGAACACTGAAGCTTTCTTT.

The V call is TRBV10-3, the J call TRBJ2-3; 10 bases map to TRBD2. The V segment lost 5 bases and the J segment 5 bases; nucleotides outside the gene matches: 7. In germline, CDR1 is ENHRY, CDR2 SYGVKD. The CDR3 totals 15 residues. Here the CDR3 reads CAISPAGGLGDTQYF. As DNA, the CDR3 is TGTGCCATCAGTCCAGCGGGAGGGCTCGGAGATACGCAGTATTTT.

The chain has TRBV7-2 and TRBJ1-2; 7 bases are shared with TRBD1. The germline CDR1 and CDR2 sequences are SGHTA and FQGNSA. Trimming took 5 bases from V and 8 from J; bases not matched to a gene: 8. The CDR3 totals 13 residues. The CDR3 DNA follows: TGTGCCAGCAGCGGCAGGAGACAGGGCGGCTACACCTTC. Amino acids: CASSGRRQGGYTF.

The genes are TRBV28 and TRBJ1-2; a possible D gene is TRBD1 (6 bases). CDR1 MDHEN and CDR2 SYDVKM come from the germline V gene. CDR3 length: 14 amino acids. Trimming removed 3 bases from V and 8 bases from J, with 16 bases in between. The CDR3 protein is CASSFVGGGRGYTF. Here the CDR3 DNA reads TGTGCCAGCAGTTTTGTCGGGGGCGGGAGAGGCTACACCTTC.

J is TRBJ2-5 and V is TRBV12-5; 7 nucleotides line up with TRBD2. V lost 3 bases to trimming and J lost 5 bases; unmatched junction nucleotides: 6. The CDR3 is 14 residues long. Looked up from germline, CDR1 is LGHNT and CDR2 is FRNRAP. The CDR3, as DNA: TGTGCTAGTGGTTTAGGCGGGAGAGGCGAGACCCAGTACTTC. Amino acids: CASGLGGRGETQYF. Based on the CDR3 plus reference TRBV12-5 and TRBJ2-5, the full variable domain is DARVTQTPRHKVTEMGQEVTMRCQPILGHNTVFWYRQTMMQGLELLAYFRNRAPLDDSGMPKDRFSAEMPDATLATLKIQPSEPRDSAVYFCASGLGGRGETQYFGPGTRLLVL.

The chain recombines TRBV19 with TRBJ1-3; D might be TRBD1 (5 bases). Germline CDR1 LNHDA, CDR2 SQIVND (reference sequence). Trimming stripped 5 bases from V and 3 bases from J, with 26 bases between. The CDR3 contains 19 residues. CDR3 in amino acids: CASSPYLRGKDPNGNTIYF. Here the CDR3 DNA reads TGTGCCAGTAGTCCCTACCTCCGGGGGAAGGACCCAAATGGAAACACCATATATTTT.

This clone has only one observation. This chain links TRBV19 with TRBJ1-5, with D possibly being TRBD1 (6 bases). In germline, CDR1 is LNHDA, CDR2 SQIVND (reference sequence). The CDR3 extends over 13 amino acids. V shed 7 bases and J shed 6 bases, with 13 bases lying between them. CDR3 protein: CASTGQQSQPQHF. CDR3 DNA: TGTGCCAGTACGGGACAACAGAGTCAGCCCCAGCATTTT.

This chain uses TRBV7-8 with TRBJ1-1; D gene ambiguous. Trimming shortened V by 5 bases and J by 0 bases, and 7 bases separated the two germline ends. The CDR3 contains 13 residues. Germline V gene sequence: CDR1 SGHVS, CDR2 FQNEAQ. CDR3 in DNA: TGTGCCAGCAGCCTCACGGTGAACACTGAAGCTTTCTTT. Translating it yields CASSLTVNTEAFF. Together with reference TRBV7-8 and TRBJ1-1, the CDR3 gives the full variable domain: GAGVSQSPRYKVAKRGQDVALRCDPISGHVSLFWYQQALGQGPEFLTYFQNEAQLDKSGLPSDRFFAERPEGSVSTLKIQRTQQEDSAVYLCASSLTVNTEAFFGQGTRLTVV.

The CDR3 is CASSVVSGLSEQFF. The CDR3 nucleotides read TGTGCCAGCAGCGTAGTAAGTGGACTCAGTGAGCAGTTCTTC. This chain connects TRBV9 to TRBJ2-1; the D gene is possibly TRBD2 (5 bases). V lost 0 bases and J lost 9, with 13 bases in between. The CDR3 consists of 14 residues. CDR1 and CDR2 (germline): SGDLS, YYNGEE.

CDR3 loop: CASSLPVGVAADEQFF. CDR3 nucleotide sequence: TGCGCCAGCAGCTTGCCGGTAGGGGTCGCGGCCGATGAGCAGTTCTTC. The rearrangement uses TRBV5-1 and TRBJ2-1; D might be TRBD1 (5 bases). There are 16 residues in the CDR3. Trimming shortened V by 1 base and J by 8 bases, and 19 bases separated the two germline ends. CDR1 SGHRS and CDR2 YFSETQ come from the germline V gene.